This passage covers 22 T cell receptor beta chains from one sample sequenced in a study of blood T cell repertoires in COVID-19. Assay: immunoSEQ multiplex PCR; the TCRdb copy retains only in-frame clones and omits some. The sample has some 100,000 clones; about 90% are singletons. Sequencing input: peripheral blood. The origin of the receptors is a woman in her 70s with acute or convalescent COVID-19.

This rearrangement joins TRBV5-6 to TRBJ2-2; a possible D gene is TRBD2 (6 bases). V gave up 2 bases and J gave up 3 bases, with 11 bases separating them. The CDR3 runs to 15 residues. The germline V gene has CDR1 SGHDT and CDR2 YYEEEE. CDR3 DNA sequence: TGTGCCAGCAGCTTACGCGGGGTGCACACCGGGGAGCTGTTTTTT. Translating gives CASSLRGVHTGELFF.

The rearrangement uses TRBV6-5 and TRBJ2-7; maybe TRBD2 (5 bases). CDR3 length equals 16 residues. CDR1 is MNHEY, CDR2 SVGAGI, per germline. Between the trimmed V and J ends, which lost 0 bases and 3 bases, there was a span of 15 bases. For the CDR3, the DNA is TGTGCCAGCAGTTACTCGAAACGGGGATCCCTCTACGAGCAGTACTTC. Translated: CASSYSKRGSLYEQYF.

The rearrangement joins TRBV14 to TRBJ1-4; possible D gene TRBD1, 5 bases. The V end was cut by 0 bases, the J end by 8 bases, with 19 bases between. Germline-derived CDR1 and CDR2 are SGHDN and FVKESK. CDR3 length: 17 residues. This CDR3 reads CASSQDGPGLRGEKLFF. The CDR3 region has the DNA TGTGCCAGCAGCCAAGATGGCCCCGGCCTCCGGGGGGAAAAACTGTTTTTT.

The chain is built from TRBV18 and TRBJ2-3; unclear D gene. CDR1 KGHSH and CDR2 LQKENI come from the germline V gene. With 3 bases removed from V and 5 bases from J, the gap between germline ends came to 9 bases. CDR3 length: 13 residues. The DNA for the CDR3 is TGTGCCAGCTCACCGCCAGGTGGAGATACGCAGTATTTT. The encoded protein is CASSPPGGDTQYF.

This rearrangement joins TRBV29-1 to TRBJ2-1; 7 bases map to TRBD2. V lost 5 bases to trimming and J lost 2 bases; unmatched junction nucleotides: 6. The CDR3 has 14 amino acids. Germline-derived CDR1 and CDR2 are SQVTM and ANQGSEA. The CDR3 sequence is CSVLRGIPYNEQFF. The CDR3 coding sequence is TGCAGCGTTTTGCGGGGGATCCCCTACAATGAGCAGTTCTTC.

This sequence joins TRBV7-9 and TRBJ1-5; the D gene is possibly TRBD1 (6 bases). This CDR3 comprises 15 residues. V lost 5 bases, J lost 0 bases, and 11 bases lay in between. Germline values: CDR1 SEHNR, CDR2 FQNEAQ (reference sequence). The CDR3 sequence: CASSRGTLSNQPQHF. CDR3 nucleotide sequence: TGTGCCAGCAGCCGAGGGACACTTAGCAATCAGCCCCAGCATTTT.

J is TRBJ2-4 and V is TRBV2, with 7 bases that match TRBD1. The germline V gene has CDR1 SNHLY and CDR2 FYNNEI. Unmatched junction bases numbered 4, after V lost 2 bases and J lost 0 bases. The CDR3 totals 16 residues. Here the CDR3 DNA reads TGTGCCAGCAGTGAACGGACAGGTCTAGCCAAAAACATTCAGTACTTC. Translation: CASSERTGLAKNIQYF.

V is TRBV27 and J is TRBJ2-7, with 9 bases identical to TRBD2. CDR3 size: 17 residues. With 6 bases clipped from V and 4 bases from J, the junction kept 16 bases outside the gene matches. The germline gives CDR1 MNHEY, CDR2 SMNVEV (reference sequence). The CDR3 is CASSRPGWGGRVYEQYF. The CDR3 bases are TGTGCCAGCAGCCGGCCCGGGTGGGGCGGGAGGGTTTACGAGCAGTACTTC.

This clone was found once. This rearrangement joins TRBV6-5 to TRBJ1-4, with 8 positions matching TRBD1. V shed 6 bases, J shed 5 bases, and the junction held 2 bases outside the gene matches. The CDR3 is 13 residues long. Germline values: CDR1 MNHEY, CDR2 SVGAGI. In DNA form, the CDR3 reads TGTGCCAGCAGCGGGGACAGGAATGAAAAACTGTTTTTT. This encodes CASSGDRNEKLFF.

V and J are TRBV11-2 and TRBJ1-1; D is perhaps TRBD1 (6 bases). From germline, CDR1 is SGHAT and CDR2 FQNNGV. With 3 bases removed from V and 8 bases from J, the gap between germline ends came to 10 bases. This CDR3 has 12 residues. CDR3 bases: TGTGCCAGCAGCTTCAAACAGGGAGAAGCTTTCTTT. It is translated as CASSFKQGEAFF.

The genes are TRBV6-5 and TRBJ2-7; 10 bases fit TRBD2. This CDR3 has 14 residues. CDR1 is MNHEY, CDR2 SVGAGI, per germline. With 6 bases clipped from V and 2 bases from J, the junction kept 4 bases outside the gene matches. CDR3 sequence reads: CASRASGGTYEQYF. In DNA, the CDR3 is TGTGCCAGCAGAGCTAGCGGGGGAACCTACGAGCAGTACTTC.

A few counts support this clone. This rearrangement joins TRBV9 to TRBJ2-7; 8 nucleotides align to TRBD1. This CDR3 comprises 15 residues. Germline V gives CDR1 SGDLS, CDR2 YYNGEE. J lost 2 bases, V lost 2 bases, and 6 bases had no gene match. CDR3 sequence reads: CASSVAGGYPYEQYF. The DNA of the CDR3 is TGTGCCAGCAGCGTGGCAGGGGGCTACCCCTACGAGCAGTACTTC. Full variable domain (missing parts from reference TRBV9 and TRBJ2-7): DSGVTQTPKHLITATGQRVTLRCSPRSGDLSVYWYQQSLDQGLQFLIQYYNGEERAKGNILERFSAQQFPDLHSELNLSSLELGDSALYFCASSVAGGYPYEQYFGPGTRLTVT.

The J gene is TRBJ2-1, the V gene TRBV6-5, with 8 positions matching TRBD2. CDR3 length equals 15 residues. Trimming took 0 bases from V and 2 from J; bases not matched to a gene: 0. Germline V lookup: CDR1 MNHEY, CDR2 SVGAGI. CDR3 sequence (DNA): TGTGCCAGCAGTTACTCTAGCGGGGCCTACAATGAGCAGTTCTTC. This translates into CASSYSSGAYNEQFF.

This clone occurred a few times. The V gene is TRBV5-6, the J gene TRBJ1-3; 7 nucleotides align to TRBD1. The junction had 3 bases not matched to a gene; V was cut back by 1 base and J by 2 bases. Germline CDR1 SGHDT, CDR2 YYEEEE. This CDR3 is 15 amino acids long. Written as DNA, the CDR3 is TGTGCCAGCAGCTTGCGGACAGGCGCTGGAAACACCATATATTTT. Residues: CASSLRTGAGNTIYF.

The rearrangement joins TRBV5-1 to TRBJ2-3, with TRBD1 identical over 8 bases. Germline-derived CDR1 and CDR2 are SGHRS and YFSETQ. This CDR3 has 15 amino acids. V lost 2 bases to trimming and J lost 4 bases; unmatched junction nucleotides: 6. This chain's CDR3 is CASSFGQGSPDTQYF. DNA for the CDR3: TGCGCCAGCAGCTTTGGACAGGGATCCCCAGATACGCAGTATTTT.

The rearrangement joins TRBV30 to TRBJ2-7, with TRBD2 matching over 7 bases. V was clipped by 0 bases and J by 3 bases; unmatched bases: 17. Germline lookup yields CDR1 GTSNPN and CDR2 SVGIG (reference sequence). This CDR3 comprises 18 residues. CDR3: CAWSVPRPWAGDHYEQYF. As DNA, the CDR3 is TGTGCCTGGAGTGTACCCCGCCCCTGGGCGGGAGACCACTACGAGCAGTACTTC.

This chain uses TRBV9 with TRBJ2-4, with 7 bases aligning to TRBD1. J lost 2 bases, V lost 3 bases, and 8 bases had no gene match. Germline loops: CDR1 SGDLS, CDR2 YYNGEE. The CDR3 length is 16 residues. CDR3 sequence reads: CASSALAGGPKNIQYF. The CDR3 DNA reads TGTGCCAGCAGCGCCCTTGCAGGGGGACCCAAAAACATTCAGTACTTC.

This rearrangement joins TRBV19 to TRBJ2-2, with TRBD1 matching over 8 bases. CDR1 and CDR2 (germline): LNHDA, SQIVND (reference sequence). V was pared by 6 bases and J by 4 bases, with 4 bases of the junction left unmatched. This CDR3 is 14 amino acids long. The CDR3 sequence is CASSRTGSTGELFF. The CDR3 nucleotides read TGTGCCAGTAGCAGGACAGGGAGCACCGGGGAGCTGTTTTTT.

The chain carries TRBV6-2 or TRBV6-3 and TRBJ1-2, with D possibly matching TRBD1 (5 bases). This CDR3 is built from 15 residues. Trimming shortened V by 6 bases and J by 8 bases, and 22 bases separated the two germline ends. CDR1 is MNHEY, CDR2 SVGEGT, per germline. The CDR3 DNA follows: TGTGCCAGCAGCGACAGTTGGGAAGGGGTATACGGCTACACCTTC. Protein sequence: CASSDSWEGVYGYTF.

The gene calls are TRBV5-6 and TRBJ1-5; tentatively, D is TRBD1 (6 bases). Trimming removed 4 bases from V and 3 bases from J, with 11 bases in between. Germline CDR1 is SGHDT and CDR2 is YYEEEE. This CDR3 has 14 residues. The CDR3 is CASSKGQINQPQHF. In DNA form, the CDR3 reads TGTGCCAGCAGCAAGGGACAAATCAATCAGCCCCAGCATTTT.

The chain is built from TRBV5-6 and TRBJ1-3, with 7 nucleotides matching TRBD1. The CDR3 sequence is 17 residues long. J lost 0 bases, V lost 4 bases, and 10 bases had no gene match. Looked up from germline, CDR1 is SGHDT and CDR2 is YYEEEE. The CDR3 region has the DNA TGTGCCAGCAGCGCTAGACAGGGCCTACTCTCTGGAAACACCATATATTTT. Translated: CASSARQGLLSGNTIYF.

This chain links TRBV11-3 with TRBJ2-3; D not resolved. Germline loops: CDR1 SGHNT, CDR2 YENEEA. The CDR3 spans 15 residues. V gave up 6 bases and J gave up 2 bases, with 15 bases separating them. CDR3 in amino acids: CASSSRPEVTDTQYF. CDR3 sequence (DNA): TGTGCCAGCAGTTCCCGCCCCGAGGTCACAGATACGCAGTATTTT.